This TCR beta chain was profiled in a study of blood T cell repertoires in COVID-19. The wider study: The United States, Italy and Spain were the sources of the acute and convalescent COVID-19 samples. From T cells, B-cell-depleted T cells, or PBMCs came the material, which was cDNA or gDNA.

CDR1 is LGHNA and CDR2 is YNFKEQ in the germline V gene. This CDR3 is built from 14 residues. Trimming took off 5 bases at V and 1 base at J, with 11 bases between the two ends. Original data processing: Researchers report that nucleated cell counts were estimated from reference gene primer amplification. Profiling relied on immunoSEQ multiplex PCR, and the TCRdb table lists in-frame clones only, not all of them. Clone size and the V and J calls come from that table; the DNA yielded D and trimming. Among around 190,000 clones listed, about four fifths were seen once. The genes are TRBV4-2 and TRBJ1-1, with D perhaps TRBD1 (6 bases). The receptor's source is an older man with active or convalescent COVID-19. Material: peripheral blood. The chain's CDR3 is CASSVRDKNTEAFF. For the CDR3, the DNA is TGTGCCAGCAGCGTCCGGGACAAGAACACTGAAGCTTTCTTT.